These T cell receptor beta chains were read from a single sample in a study of cytomegalovirus exposure and HLA in healthy donors. Produced via immunoSEQ multiplex PCR; TCRdb's table is partial and in-frame only. The repertoire holds 100,000 or so clones, with more than 75% as singletons. The specimen sequenced was PBMCs. The receptors stem from a human donor in good health. The conserved cysteine and the conserved F or W are not part of the CDR3 here.

v_call cdr3_aa
TRBV11-2 ASSLAASGRLYEQY
TRBV7-2 ASSRVSTDTQY
TRBV27 ASSSRLIRGNEQF
TRBV7-7 ASSFRAGFLNEQF
TRBV5-1 ASTRDTVRNTEAF
TRBV2 ASSRGLAGGLGETQY
TRBV5-6 ASSLAGGPGEKLF
TRBV19 ASSTLEGKQY
TRBV10-3 AISSNPHYGYT
TRBV7-2 ASSSDRTEQY
TRBV4-2 ASSQGGRAFRGELF
TRBV10-3 AISEAGLAGSNEQF
TRBV2 ASSAQGLLANEKLF
TRBV28 ASSLGGGQREKLF
TRBV6-1 ASSGLPTGPNTEAF
TRBV19 ASSTSASGAPYEQY
TRBV7-2 ASSLRGNQPQH
TRBV4-3 ASSPSLATEAF
TRBV5-4 ASSLRSGDYGYT
TRBV25-1 ASSERANEKLF
TRBV20-1 SATTSVEQF
TRBV28 ASSSGTHGYT
TRBV9 ASSGTGGRSEQY
TRBV6-6 ASSDTGRSNQPQH
TRBV7-2 ASSRISGQETQY
TRBV14 ASSQGLVGEQY
TRBV11-2 ASSGGGGGSSYNEQF
TRBV11-3 ASSPRDRGETDTQY
TRBV7-2 ASSLGGGTGSYEQY
TRBV11-3 ASSLDPTGNNEQF
TRBV7-3 ASSPGTAEGYT
TRBV19 ASSIRGFGAF
TRBV7-9 ASSSSVETQY
TRBV9 ASSVVGSGGNEQF
TRBV5-4 ASSTADRGQSLANVLT
TRBV28 ASASGTSGNLEQY
TRBV9 ASSVGQGPNTGELF
TRBV9 ASSRTSHEQF
TRBV7-9 ASSPPLAGGLAYEQY
TRBV2 ATHGGQNNEQF
TRBV6-6 ASSTGQGETQY
TRBV28 ASSLDLAGVRETQY
TRBV2 ASCSGGAPDTQY
TRBV7-2 ASSLGQVLNQPQH
TRBV5-1 ASSPGRVNTEAF
TRBV9 ASSVGAEPTNEQF